The T cell receptor beta chain described here comes from a study of T cell changes during pregnancy in multiple sclerosis. V shed 3 bases, J shed 0 bases, and the junction held 10 bases outside the gene matches. The CDR3 spans 17 residues. Germline assignment: CDR1 SGDLS and CDR2 YYNGEE. Some clones are missing from TCRdb's copy, which holds only in-frame ones; the method was immunoSEQ multiplex PCR. Of about 45,000 clones listed, 91% are singletons. The V gene is TRBV9, the J gene TRBJ2-3; 7 bases map to TRBD2. The sequencing used CD8+ T cells from peripheral blood mononuclear cells, collected in the second trimester of pregnancy. This receptor was taken from a female donor with multiple sclerosis, enrolled in a pregnancy study. The CDR3 DNA is TGTGCCAGCAGCGGGGCTCCTAGCGGAACTAGCACAGATACGCAGTATTTT. Amino acids: CASSGAPSGTSTDTQYF.